The 3 T cell receptor beta chains listed next were all sequenced from one sample in a study of T cells in tuberculosis listed by TCRdb under 2018. Libraries came from the immunoSEQ multiplex PCR assay. Held by TCRdb, this immuneACCESS table contains in-frame sequences only and omits some clones. Under half of the omission traces to an unresolved V gene where checked; the cause of the rest is unknown. The table for this sample lists 45,000 or so clones; approximately 95% of them were counted only once. The leading ten clones occupy roughly 3.5% of the sample. Sequenced input: PBMCs. The source is a donor aged 5 to 30 with latent tuberculosis or without tuberculosis infection.

The V call is TRBV19, the J call TRBJ1-1, with a possible D match to TRBD1 (5 bases). Germline assignment: CDR1 LNHDA and CDR2 SQIVND (reference sequence). Trimming took off 2 bases at V and 0 bases at J, with 13 bases between the two ends. The CDR3 is 16 residues long. The CDR3 here is CASSILQGPMNTEAFF. The DNA of the CDR3 is TGTGCCAGTAGTATATTGCAGGGCCCTATGAACACTGAAGCTTTCTTT.

The chain is built from TRBV30 and TRBJ1-1, with 8 bases lining up with TRBD1. The CDR3 length is 11 residues. The germline CDR1 and CDR2 sequences are GTSNPN and SVGIG (reference sequence). V shed 6 bases, J shed 4 bases, and the junction held 1 base outside the gene matches. The CDR3 sequence: CACTGGTEAFF. CDR3 DNA sequence: TGTGCCTGTACAGGGGGCACTGAAGCTTTCTTT. Full variable domain (missing parts from reference TRBV30 and TRBJ1-1): SQTIHQWPATLVQPVGSPLSLECTVEGTSNPNLYWYRQAAGRGLQLLFYSVGIGQISSEVPQNLSASRPQDRQFILSSKKLLLSDSGFYLCACTGGTEAFFGQGTRLTVV.

The rearrangement links TRBV27 to TRBJ2-4; 8 bases fit TRBD2. CDR1 is MNHEY, CDR2 SMNVEV, per germline (reference sequence). V lost 4 bases and J lost 7; bases outside the gene matches: 9. This CDR3 is built from 15 residues. The CDR3 region is CASSSQLADRNIQYF. The CDR3 region has the DNA TGTGCCAGCAGTTCCCAACTAGCGGATCGGAACATTCAGTACTTC.